A selection of T cell receptor beta chains follows, all from one sample in a study of cytomegalovirus exposure and HLA in healthy donors. Assay: immunoSEQ multiplex PCR; the TCRdb copy retains only in-frame clones and omits some. Of 150,000 to 200,000 clones detected, roughly 86% appear once; the ten largest clones hold 6% to 8.5%. Sequencing input: PBMCs. The source is a man aged 25-45 years in good health and CMV-seropositive. Both conserved end residues are part of each CDR3. D genes are given only for firm matches. Rows give clone size only sometimes, using once, few, many, or a class for an expanded clone.

V gene,D gene,J gene,clone size,CDR3 protein,CDR3 DNA
TRBV15,TRBD2,TRBJ2-5,.,CATSREREYQETQYF,TGTGCCACCAGCAGAGAGCGGGAGTACCAAGAGACCCAGTACTTC
TRBV30,.,TRBJ1-1,once,CAWHKQWEAFF,TGTGCCTGGCATAAACAGTGGGAGGCTTTCTTT
TRBV9,.,TRBJ2-7,.,CASSVAQGPSYEQYF,TGTGCCAGCAGCGTAGCCCAGGGGCCCTCCTACGAGCAGTACTTC
TRBV5-1,TRBD1,TRBJ1-6,.,CASSVQGGYSPLHF,TGCGCCAGCAGCGTTCAGGGGGGATATTCACCCCTCCACTTT
TRBV19,.,TRBJ1-5,.,CASSVLGGPNQPQHF,TGTGCCAGTAGTGTCCTGGGCGGTCCGAATCAGCCCCAGCATTTT
TRBV4-1,.,TRBJ2-2,.,CASSQDRGNTGELFF,TGCGCCAGCAGCCAAGATCGGGGAAACACCGGGGAGCTGTTTTTT
TRBV7-2,TRBD2,TRBJ2-5,.,CASLPWREVETQYF,TGTGCCAGCTTACCCTGGCGGGAGGTTGAGACCCAGTACTTC
TRBV10-3,.,TRBJ2-6,.,CAISDPDGNAGANVLTF,TGTGCCATCAGTGACCCCGACGGGAATGCTGGGGCCAACGTCCTGACTTTC
TRBV11-2,TRBD1,TRBJ2-3,.,CASSLSGTGSDTQYF,TGTGCCAGCAGCCTTTCCGGGACAGGGTCAGATACGCAGTATTTT
TRBV5-1,.,TRBJ1-5,.,CASSPGTDYQPQHF,TGCGCCAGCAGCCCTGGGACGGATTATCAGCCCCAGCATTTT
TRBV4-1,.,TRBJ2-2,.,CASSQLFVPDQNTGELFF,TGCGCCAGCAGCCAACTCTTCGTCCCCGATCAGAACACCGGGGAGCTGTTTTTT
TRBV5-5,TRBD1,TRBJ2-2,.,CASSFRGLDTGELFF,TGTGCCAGCAGCTTCAGGGGGCTGGACACCGGGGAGCTGTTTTTT
TRBV6-6,.,TRBJ2-1,.,CASSYARDYEQFF,TGTGCCAGCAGTTACGCGAGGGACTATGAGCAGTTCTTC
TRBV7-9,.,TRBJ2-7,.,CASSLDGVPNEQYF,TGTGCCAGCAGCTTGGATGGGGTCCCCAACGAGCAGTACTTC
TRBV5-1,TRBD2,TRBJ2-1,.,CASSPWTSGNEQFF,TGCGCCAGCAGCCCCTGGACTAGCGGCAATGAGCAGTTCTTC
TRBV6-4,.,TRBJ2-2,.,CASSLGAAGELFF,TGTGCCAGCAGTCTCGGGGCGGCCGGGGAGCTGTTTTTT
TRBV6-1,.,TRBJ2-3,.,CATRPSTDTQYF,TGTGCCACTCGGCCTAGCACAGATACGCAGTATTTT
TRBV27,.,TRBJ2-7,.,CASSTVVGRYEQYF,TGTGCCAGCAGTACAGTAGTGGGCAGGTACGAGCAGTACTTC
TRBV2,.,TRBJ2-6,.,CASMRGTSGANVLTF,TGTGCCAGCATGCGCGGGACGTCTGGGGCCAACGTCCTGACTTTC
TRBV2,.,TRBJ2-5,.,CASIRDRTQETQYF,TGTGCCAGCATTCGAGACAGGACCCAAGAGACCCAGTACTTC
TRBV18,.,TRBJ1-2,.,CASSPDSPSGYTF,TGTGCCAGCTCACCGGACAGTCCTAGTGGCTACACCTTC
TRBV5-4,TRBD2,TRBJ2-7,.,CASSSGTSGSSYEQYF,TGTGCCAGCAGCTCCGGGACTAGCGGGTCATCCTACGAGCAGTACTTC
TRBV2,TRBD2,TRBJ2-3,.,CASSDPSLAGGQDTQYF,TGTGCCAGCAGTGACCCCTCGCTAGCGGGGGGGCAAGATACGCAGTATTTT
TRBV14,.,TRBJ1-1,once,CASSPRESYEAFF,TGTGCCAGCAGCCCCAGGGAGTCCTATGAAGCTTTCTTT
TRBV7-9,.,TRBJ2-1,.,CASSSDNNNEQFF,TGTGCCAGCAGCTCGGACAACAACAATGAGCAGTTCTTC
TRBV10-3,TRBD2,TRBJ2-1,.,CAISALESGGGNEQFF,TGTGCCATCAGCGCCCTAGAGAGCGGGGGTGGCAATGAGCAGTTCTTC
TRBV5-4,TRBD1,TRBJ2-7,.,CASSLYRGSYEQYF,TGTGCCAGCAGCTTGTACAGGGGTTCCTACGAGCAGTACTTC
TRBV9,TRBD2,TRBJ2-1,.,CASSNLAGGVYNEQFF,TGTGCCAGCAGCAACCTAGCGGGAGGAGTTTACAATGAGCAGTTCTTC
TRBV6-1,TRBD1,TRBJ1-5,.,CASSAGTGGQPQHF,TGTGCCAGCAGTGCTGGGACAGGCGGCCAGCCCCAGCATTTT
TRBV7-3,.,TRBJ2-1,.,CASSFQGAEQFF,TGTGCCAGCAGTTTCCAGGGAGCTGAGCAGTTCTTC
TRBV7-2,TRBD1,TRBJ2-1,.,CASSLVARGPYNEQFF,TGTGCCAGCAGCTTAGTTGCCAGGGGGCCATACAATGAGCAGTTCTTC
TRBV6-6,TRBD1,TRBJ1-5,.,CASSYSIQGSSAQHF,TGTGCCAGCAGTTACTCGATACAGGGGAGTTCTGCCCAGCATTTT
TRBV18,TRBD2,TRBJ2-1,.,CASSPRNAGGFSYNEQFF,TGTGCCAGCTCACCACGTAATGCGGGGGGGTTCTCCTACAATGAGCAGTTCTTC
TRBV5-4,.,TRBJ2-3,.,CASSSGQFTDTQYF,TGTGCCAGCAGCTCCGGACAGTTCACAGATACGCAGTATTTT
TRBV5-6,TRBD1,TRBJ2-1,.,CASSLDGQASNYNEQFF,TGTGCCAGCAGCTTGGACGGACAGGCTTCAAATTACAATGAGCAGTTCTTC
TRBV9,.,TRBJ2-2,.,CASSTVGGGTGELFF,TGTGCCAGCAGCACGGTGGGGGGAGGAACCGGGGAGCTGTTTTTT
TRBV2,TRBD2,TRBJ2-5,.,CATGGSTESETQYF,TGTGCCACCGGGGGGTCGACCGAATCGGAGACCCAGTACTTC
TRBV7-2,.,TRBJ1-5,.,CASSSTGLQQPQHF,TGTGCCAGCAGCTCCACAGGGCTTCAGCAGCCCCAGCATTTT
TRBV27,.,TRBJ2-5,.,CASSPRAPKETQYF,TGTGCCAGCAGCCCAAGGGCCCCCAAAGAGACCCAGTACTTC
TRBV7-9,TRBD1,TRBJ2-2,.,CASSSTGGTGELFF,TGTGCCAGCAGCTCTACAGGGGGCACCGGGGAGCTGTTTTTT
TRBV19,.,TRBJ1-6,.,CASWGSYNSPLHF,TGTGCCAGTTGGGGCTCCTATAATTCACCCCTCCACTTT
TRBV27,.,TRBJ2-7,.,CASSSYPPQVTTYEQYF,TGTGCCAGCAGTTCATATCCCCCCCAGGTTACAACCTACGAGCAGTACTTC
TRBV6-5,.,TRBJ1-3,.,CASSQGRSGNTIYF,TGTGCCAGCAGTCAGGGACGCTCTGGAAACACCATATATTTT
TRBV4-3,TRBD1,TRBJ1-6,.,CASSQTGQVESPLHF,TGCGCCAGCAGCCAAACTGGACAGGTCGAATCACCCCTCCACTTT
TRBV11-3,TRBD1,TRBJ2-2,.,CASSFQGAGGELFF,TGTGCCAGCAGCTTTCAGGGGGCAGGCGGGGAGCTGTTTTTT
TRBV30,TRBD1,TRBJ1-6,.,CAWSVGQGDSPLHF,TGTGCCTGGAGTGTCGGACAGGGCGATTCACCCCTCCACTTT
TRBV19,.,TRBJ1-1,once,CASSIVSTNRREAFF,TGTGCCAGTAGTATAGTCTCCACGAACCGCCGGGAAGCTTTCTTT
TRBV7-6,.,TRBJ2-5,.,CASSPLGWGQETQYF,TGTGCCAGCAGCCCCCTGGGCTGGGGGCAAGAGACCCAGTACTTC
TRBV19,TRBD1,TRBJ1-3,.,CASRLQGASGNTIYF,TGTGCCAGCCGGCTACAGGGGGCATCTGGAAACACCATATATTTT
TRBV9,.,TRBJ2-5,.,CASSSRDRKETQYF,TGTGCCAGCAGCTCACGGGACCGCAAAGAGACCCAGTACTTC
TRBV2,.,TRBJ2-5,.,CASRGWEETQYF,TGTGCCAGCAGGGGGTGGGAAGAGACCCAGTACTTC
TRBV29-1,TRBD2,TRBJ2-1,.,CSVVVLAGPNEQFF,TGCAGCGTTGTAGTACTAGCGGGACCGAATGAGCAGTTCTTC